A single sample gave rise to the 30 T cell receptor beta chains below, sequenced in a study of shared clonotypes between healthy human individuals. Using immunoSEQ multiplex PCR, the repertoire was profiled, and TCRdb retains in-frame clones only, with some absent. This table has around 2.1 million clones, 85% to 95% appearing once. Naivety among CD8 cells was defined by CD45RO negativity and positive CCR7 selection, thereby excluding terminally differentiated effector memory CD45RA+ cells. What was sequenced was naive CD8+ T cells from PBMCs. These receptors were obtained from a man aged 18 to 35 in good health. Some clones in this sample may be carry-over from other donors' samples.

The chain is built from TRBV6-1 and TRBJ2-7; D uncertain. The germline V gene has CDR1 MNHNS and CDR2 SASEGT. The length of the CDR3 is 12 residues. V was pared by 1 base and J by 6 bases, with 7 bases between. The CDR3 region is CASSEGPVEQYF. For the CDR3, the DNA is TGTGCCAGCAGTGAAGGACCGGTCGAGCAGTACTTC.

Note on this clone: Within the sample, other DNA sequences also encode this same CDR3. CDR3 coding DNA: TGCGCCAGCAGTCCGAGACAGGGAGGATACGAGCAGTACTTC. Amino acids: CASSPRQGGYEQYF. The chain combines TRBV4-1 with TRBJ2-7; D perhaps matches TRBD1 (7 bases). Trimming left V 6 bases short and J 4 bases short, with 16 bases between. Looked up from germline, CDR1 is MGHRA and CDR2 is YSYEKL. The CDR3 consists of 14 residues.

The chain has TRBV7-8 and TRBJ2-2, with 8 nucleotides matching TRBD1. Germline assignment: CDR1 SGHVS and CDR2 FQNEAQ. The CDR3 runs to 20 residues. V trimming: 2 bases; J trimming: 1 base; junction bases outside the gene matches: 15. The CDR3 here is CASSLSSQGARIMNTGELFF. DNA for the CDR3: TGTGCCAGCAGCTTAAGCAGCCAGGGGGCTCGTATTATGAACACCGGGGAGCTGTTTTTT. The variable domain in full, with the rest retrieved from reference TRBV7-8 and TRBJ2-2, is GAGVSQSPRYKVAKRGQDVALRCDPISGHVSLFWYQQALGQGPEFLTYFQNEAQLDKSGLPSDRFFAERPEGSVSTLKIQRTQQEDSAVYLCASSLSSQGARIMNTGELFFGEGSRLTVL.

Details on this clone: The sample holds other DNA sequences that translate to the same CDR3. CDR3 protein: CASSSRGSNQPQHF. CDR3 DNA: TGTGCCAGCAGTTCCCGGGGGAGCAATCAGCCCCAGCATTTT. The V and J genes are TRBV28 and TRBJ1-5, with D tentatively TRBD1 (5 bases). The CDR3 has 14 amino acids. V was pared by 4 bases and J by 1 base, with 8 bases between. The germline CDR1 and CDR2 sequences are MDHEN and SYDVKM.

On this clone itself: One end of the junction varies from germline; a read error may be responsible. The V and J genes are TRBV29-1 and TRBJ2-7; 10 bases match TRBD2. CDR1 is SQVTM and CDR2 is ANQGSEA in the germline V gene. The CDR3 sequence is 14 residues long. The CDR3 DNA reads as TGCAGCGTGGAAGGACTAGCGGCTACCTACGAGCAGTACTTC. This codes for CSVEGLAATYEQYF.

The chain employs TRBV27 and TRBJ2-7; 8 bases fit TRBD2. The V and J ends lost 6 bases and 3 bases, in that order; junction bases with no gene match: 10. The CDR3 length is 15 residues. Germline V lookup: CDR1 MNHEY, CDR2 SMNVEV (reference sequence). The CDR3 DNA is TGTGCCAGCAGCCTTGTGGGGCTAGCGGGCTACGAGCAGTACTTC. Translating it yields CASSLVGLAGYEQYF.

The chain's CDR3 is CASSSNQKREQYF. CDR3 DNA: TGTGCCAGCAGCAGCAACCAAAAAAGGGAGCAGTACTTC. The V call is TRBV28, the J call TRBJ2-7; D uncertain. The germline V gene has CDR1 MDHEN and CDR2 SYDVKM. The CDR3 contains 13 residues. The germline V and J ends were trimmed by 6 bases and 7 bases, with 16 bases remaining between them.

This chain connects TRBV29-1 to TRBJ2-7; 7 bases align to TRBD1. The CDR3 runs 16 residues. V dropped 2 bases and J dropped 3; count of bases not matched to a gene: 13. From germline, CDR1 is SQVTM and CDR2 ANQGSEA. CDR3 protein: CSVELVDRSGGYEQYF. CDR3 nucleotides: TGCAGCGTTGAACTCGTGGACCGATCAGGGGGCTACGAGCAGTACTTC.

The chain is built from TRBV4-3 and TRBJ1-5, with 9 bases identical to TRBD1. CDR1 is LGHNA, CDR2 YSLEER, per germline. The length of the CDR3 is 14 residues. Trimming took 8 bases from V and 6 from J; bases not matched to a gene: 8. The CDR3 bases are TGCGCCAGCTCGACCGGGACAGGGATTCAGCCCCAGCATTTT. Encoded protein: CASSTGTGIQPQHF.

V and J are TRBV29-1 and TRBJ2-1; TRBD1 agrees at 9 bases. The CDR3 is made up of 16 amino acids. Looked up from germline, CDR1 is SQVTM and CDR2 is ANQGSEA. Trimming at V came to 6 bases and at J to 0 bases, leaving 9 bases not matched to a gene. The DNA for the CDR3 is TGCAGCGTCGTACAAGGGACAGGGAGCTCCTACAATGAGCAGTTCTTC. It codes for CSVVQGTGSSYNEQFF.

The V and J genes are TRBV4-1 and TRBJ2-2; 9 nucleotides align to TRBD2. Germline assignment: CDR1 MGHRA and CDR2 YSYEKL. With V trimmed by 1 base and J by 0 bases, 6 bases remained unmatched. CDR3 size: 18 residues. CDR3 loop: CASSQVIAGVSNTGELFF. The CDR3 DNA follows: TGCGCCAGCAGCCAAGTTATAGCGGGGGTTTCGAACACCGGGGAGCTGTTTTTT.

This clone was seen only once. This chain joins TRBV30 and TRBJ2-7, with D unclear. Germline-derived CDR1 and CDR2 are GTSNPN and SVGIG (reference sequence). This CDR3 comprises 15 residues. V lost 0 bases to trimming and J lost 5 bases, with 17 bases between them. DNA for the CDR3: TGTGCCTGGAGTGTACTGGCAGGACGTCTCCACGAGCAGTACTTC. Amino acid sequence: CAWSVLAGRLHEQYF.

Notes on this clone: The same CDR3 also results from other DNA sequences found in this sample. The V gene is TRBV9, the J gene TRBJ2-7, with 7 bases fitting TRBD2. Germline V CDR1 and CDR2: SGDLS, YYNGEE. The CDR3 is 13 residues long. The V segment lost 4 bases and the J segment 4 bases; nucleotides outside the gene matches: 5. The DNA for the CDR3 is TGTGCCAGCAGCCTAGGGAGGGGTTACGAGCAGTACTTC. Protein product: CASSLGRGYEQYF.

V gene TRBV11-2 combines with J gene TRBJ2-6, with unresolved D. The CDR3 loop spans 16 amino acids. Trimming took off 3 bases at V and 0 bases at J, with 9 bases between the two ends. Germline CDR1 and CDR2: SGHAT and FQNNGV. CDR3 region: CASSFISSSGANVLTF. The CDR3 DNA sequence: TGTGCCAGCAGCTTCATAAGTAGCTCTGGGGCCAACGTCCTGACTTTC.

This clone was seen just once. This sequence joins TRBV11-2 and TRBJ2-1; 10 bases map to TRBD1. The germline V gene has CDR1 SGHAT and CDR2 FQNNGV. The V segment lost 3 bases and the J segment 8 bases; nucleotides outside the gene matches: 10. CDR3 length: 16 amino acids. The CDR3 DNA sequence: TGTGCCAGCAGCTTTCTCGGGACAGGGGATGGTGATGAGCAGTTCTTC. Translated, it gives CASSFLGTGDGDEQFF.

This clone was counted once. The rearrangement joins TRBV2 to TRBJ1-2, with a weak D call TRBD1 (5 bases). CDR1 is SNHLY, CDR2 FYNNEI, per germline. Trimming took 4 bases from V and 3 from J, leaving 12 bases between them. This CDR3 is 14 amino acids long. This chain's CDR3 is CASSVGGADYGYTF. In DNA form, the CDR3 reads TGTGCCAGCAGTGTAGGAGGGGCGGACTATGGCTACACCTTC.

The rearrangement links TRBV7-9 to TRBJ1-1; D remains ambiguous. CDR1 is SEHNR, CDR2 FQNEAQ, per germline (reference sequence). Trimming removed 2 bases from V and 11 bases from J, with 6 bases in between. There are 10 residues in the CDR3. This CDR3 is CASSLPLAFF. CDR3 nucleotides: TGTGCCAGCAGCTTACCTTTGGCTTTCTTT.

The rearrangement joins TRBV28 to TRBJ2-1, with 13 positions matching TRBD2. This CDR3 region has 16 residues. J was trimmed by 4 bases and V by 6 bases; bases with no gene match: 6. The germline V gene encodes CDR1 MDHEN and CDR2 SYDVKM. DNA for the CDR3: TGTGCCAGCAGAGGTCCGGGACTAGCGGGATACAATGAGCAGTTCTTC. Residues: CASRGPGLAGYNEQFF.

This chain's CDR3 is CASNQAEETQYF. CDR3 sequence (DNA): TGTGCCAGCAACCAAGCCGAAGAGACCCAGTACTTC. The chain couples TRBV25-1 to TRBJ2-5; D is ambiguous. The CDR3 has 12 residues. Per germline, CDR1 MGHDK and CDR2 SYGVNS. Between the trimmed V and J ends, which lost 7 bases and 3 bases, there was a span of 9 bases.

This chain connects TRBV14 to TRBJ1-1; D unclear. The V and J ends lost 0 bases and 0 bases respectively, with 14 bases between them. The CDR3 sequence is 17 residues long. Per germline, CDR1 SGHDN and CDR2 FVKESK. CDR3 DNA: TGTGCCAGCAGCCAAGAAGTAACAGCCTTTTTGAACACTGAAGCTTTCTTT. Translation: CASSQEVTAFLNTEAFF.

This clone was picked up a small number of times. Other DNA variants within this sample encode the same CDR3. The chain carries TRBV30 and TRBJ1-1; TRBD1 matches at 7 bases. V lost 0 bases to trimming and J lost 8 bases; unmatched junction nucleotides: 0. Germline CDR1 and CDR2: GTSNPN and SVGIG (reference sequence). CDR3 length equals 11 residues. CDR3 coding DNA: TGTGCCTGGAGTGTAGGGGGCGAAGCTTTCTTT. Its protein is CAWSVGGEAFF.

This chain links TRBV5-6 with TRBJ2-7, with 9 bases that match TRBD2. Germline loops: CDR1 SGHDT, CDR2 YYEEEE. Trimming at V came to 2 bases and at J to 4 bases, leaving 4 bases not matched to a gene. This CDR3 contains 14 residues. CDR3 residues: CASSFGTSKYEQYF. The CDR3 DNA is TGTGCCAGCAGCTTCGGGACTAGCAAGTACGAGCAGTACTTC.

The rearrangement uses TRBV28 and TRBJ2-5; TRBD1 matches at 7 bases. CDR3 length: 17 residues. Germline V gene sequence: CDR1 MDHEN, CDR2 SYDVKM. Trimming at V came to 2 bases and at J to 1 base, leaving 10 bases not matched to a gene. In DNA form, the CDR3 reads TGTGCCAGCAGTTTAAGGGACAGAATGCGTTCCCAAGAGACCCAGTACTTC. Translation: CASSLRDRMRSQETQYF.

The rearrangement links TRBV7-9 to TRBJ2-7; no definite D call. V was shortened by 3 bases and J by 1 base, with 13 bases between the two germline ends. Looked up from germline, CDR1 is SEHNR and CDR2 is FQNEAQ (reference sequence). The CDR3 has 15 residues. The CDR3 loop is CASSFSSGKSYEQYF. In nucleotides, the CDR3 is TGTGCCAGCAGCTTCAGTTCAGGCAAATCCTACGAGCAGTACTTC.

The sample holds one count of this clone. DNA of the CDR3: TGTGCCAGCAGGAATTGGGGTCGGGGCGAGGGGACTAATGAAAAACTGTTTTTT. This sequence encodes CASRNWGRGEGTNEKLFF. The V gene is TRBV7-9, the J gene TRBJ1-4, with D possibly being TRBD1 (5 bases). Germline V gene lookup returns CDR1 SEHNR and CDR2 FQNEAQ (reference sequence). This CDR3 has 18 amino acids. V was cut by 6 bases and J by 2 bases, with 22 bases left in between. Drawing the rest from reference TRBV7-9 and TRBJ1-4, the complete variable domain is DTGVSQNPRHKITKRGQNVTFRCDPISEHNRLYWYRQTLGQGPEFLTYFQNEAQLEKSRLLSDRFSAERPKGSFSTLEIQRTEQGDSAMYLCASRNWGRGEGTNEKLFFGSGTQLSVL.

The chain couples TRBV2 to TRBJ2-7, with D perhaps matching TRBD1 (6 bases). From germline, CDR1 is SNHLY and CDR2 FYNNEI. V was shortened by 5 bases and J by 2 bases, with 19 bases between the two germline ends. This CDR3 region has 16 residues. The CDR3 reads CASSRKQDRATYEQYF. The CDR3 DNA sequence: TGTGCCAGCAGTAGGAAACAGGACAGAGCAACCTACGAGCAGTACTTC.

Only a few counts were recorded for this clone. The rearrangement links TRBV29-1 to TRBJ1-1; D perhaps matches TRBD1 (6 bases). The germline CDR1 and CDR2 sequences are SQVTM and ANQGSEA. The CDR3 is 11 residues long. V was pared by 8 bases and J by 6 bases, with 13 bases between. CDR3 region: CSHRVVAEAFF. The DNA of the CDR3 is TGCAGCCACAGGGTGGTCGCTGAAGCTTTCTTT.

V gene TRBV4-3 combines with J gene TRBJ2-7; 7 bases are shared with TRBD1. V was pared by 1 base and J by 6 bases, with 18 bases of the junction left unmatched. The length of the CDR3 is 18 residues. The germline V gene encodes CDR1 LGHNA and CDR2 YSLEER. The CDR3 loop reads CASSQVLTRAGAGGEQYF. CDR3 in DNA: TGCGCCAGCAGCCAAGTACTAACCAGGGCAGGGGCAGGGGGCGAGCAGTACTTC.

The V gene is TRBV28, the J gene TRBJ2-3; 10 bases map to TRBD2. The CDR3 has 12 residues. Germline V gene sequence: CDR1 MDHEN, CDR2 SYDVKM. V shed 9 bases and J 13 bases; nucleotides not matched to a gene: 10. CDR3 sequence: CASSAGGPVKYF. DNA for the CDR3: TGTGCCAGTTCAGCGGGAGGGCCGGTCAAGTATTTT.

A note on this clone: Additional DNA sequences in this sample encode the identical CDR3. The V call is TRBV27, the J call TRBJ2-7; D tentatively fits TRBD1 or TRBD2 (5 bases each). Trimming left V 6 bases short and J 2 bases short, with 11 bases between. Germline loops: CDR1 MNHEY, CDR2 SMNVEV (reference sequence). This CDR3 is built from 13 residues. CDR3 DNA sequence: TGTGCCAGCAGCTCCGGGGCAACCTACGAGCAGTACTTC. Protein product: CASSSGATYEQYF.